Each of the 15 T cell receptor beta chains below was sequenced from the same sample in a study of cytomegalovirus exposure and HLA in healthy donors. Primers for the PCR totalled 60 Vbeta and 13 Jbeta. The assay was immunoSEQ multiplex PCR, and TCRdb's table has in-frame clones only and misses some. In the table there are around 150,000 clones, about 87% of which are singletons. Sequencing was performed on PBMCs. Every receptor here comes from a woman younger than 45 in good health and CMV-seronegative.

In this sample, this clone turned up once. The chain is built from TRBV6-1 and TRBJ2-2; D perhaps matches TRBD2 (5 bases). Germline loops: CDR1 MNHNS, CDR2 SASEGT. Trimming left V 6 bases short and J 7 bases short, with 15 bases between. The CDR3 covers 14 residues. CDR3 protein: CASSDRTQRGELFF. CDR3 coding DNA: TGTGCCAGCAGCGACCGGACTCAACGCGGGGAGCTGTTTTTT.

The rearrangement links TRBV21-1 to TRBJ2-7; TRBD2 was called by the table and not checked on the DNA. TRBV21-1 is tagged as a pseudogene. The CDR3 is 19 amino acids. DNA of the CDR3: TGTGCCAGCAGTGGAGGTTTTCCTACTATAGCGGGAGATTACGACGAGCAGTACTTC. It translates to CASSGGFPTIAGDYDEQYF.

V gene TRBV5-6 combines with J gene TRBJ1-1, with D perhaps TRBD1 (5 bases). Germline loops: CDR1 SGHDT, CDR2 YYEEEE. The CDR3 is 13 residues long. V was clipped by 4 bases and J by 9 bases, with 16 bases between them. CDR3: CASSPVGRGKAFF. The CDR3 bases are TGTGCCAGCAGCCCAGTTGGGAGGGGAAAAGCTTTCTTT.

This clone was counted once. Additional DNA sequences in this sample encode the identical CDR3. The chain carries TRBV7-9 and TRBJ2-7; 8 positions agree with TRBD1. Losses at the gene ends were 5 bases for V and 1 base for J; bases not matched to a gene: 4. Germline V lookup: CDR1 SEHNR, CDR2 FQNEAQ (reference sequence). The length of the CDR3 is 14 residues. CDR3 residues: CASSPRDRSYEQYF. The CDR3 DNA sequence: TGTGCCAGCAGCCCCCGGGACAGGTCCTACGAGCAGTACTTC.

With respect to this clone: The junction departs from the called germline gene at one end, perhaps through a read error. The rearrangement joins TRBV7-9 to TRBJ1-2, with TRBD1 as a possible D gene (6 bases). The CDR3 has 15 residues. The germline V gene has CDR1 SEHNR and CDR2 FQNEAQ (reference sequence). CDR3 sequence (DNA): TGTTCCAGCAGCTCTACGAGGGGGAGACGTGGTGGCTACACCTTC. Its protein product is CSSSSTRGRRGGYTF. The complete variable domain, with remaining parts taken from reference TRBV7-9 and TRBJ1-2, reads DTGVSQNPRHKITKRGQNVTFRCDPISEHNRLYWYRQTLGQGPEFLTYFQNEAQLEKSRLLSDRFSAERPKGSFSTLEIQRTEQGDSAMYLCSSSSTRGRRGGYTFGSGTRLTVV.

This chain joins TRBV6-5 and TRBJ2-7, with D perhaps TRBD2 (5 bases). Germline-derived CDR1 and CDR2 are MNHEY and SVGAGI. The V and J ends lost 2 bases and 4 bases respectively, with 6 bases between them. This CDR3 has 12 residues. CDR3 nucleotides: TGTGCCAGCAGTTACCGGGGATACGAGCAGTACTTC. It yields the protein CASSYRGYEQYF.

This clone was seen a handful of times. J is TRBJ1-4 and V is TRBV25-1, with 7 bases aligning to TRBD1. CDR1 and CDR2 from the germline V gene are MGHDK and SYGVNS. Trimming removed 5 bases from V and 5 bases from J; junction bases left unmatched: 5. The CDR3 consists of 14 residues. As DNA, the CDR3 is TGTGCCAGCAGTTCCGGGACAGAGAATGAAAAACTGTTTTTT. It is translated as CASSSGTENEKLFF. The variable domain in full, with the rest retrieved from reference TRBV25-1 and TRBJ1-4, is EADIYQTPRYLVIGTGKKITLECSQTMGHDKMYWYQQDPGMELHLIHYSYGVNSTEKGDLSSESTVSRIRTEHFPLTLESARPSHTSQYLCASSSGTENEKLFFGSGTQLSVL.

Only one count was recorded for this clone. At one end the junction does not follow the germline gene, possibly because of a read error. The V call is TRBV28, the J call TRBJ2-1; 9 bases map to TRBD1. Germline-derived CDR1 and CDR2 are MDHEN and SYDVKM. This CDR3 spans 15 amino acids. The CDR3 protein is CASSWTGTGYNEQFF. The CDR3 nucleotides are TGTGCCAGCAGTTGGACCGGGACAGGGTACAACGAGCAGTTCTTC.

This clone was seen only a few times. The chain combines TRBV10-2 with TRBJ1-1, with 7 positions matching TRBD1. CDR3 length: 14 amino acids. Trimming removed 6 bases from V and 6 bases from J; junction bases left unmatched: 10. Germline CDR1 reads WSHSY; CDR2 reads SAAADI. The CDR3 nucleotides read TGCGCCAGCAGCGACTTGACAGGGCTTCCTGAAGCTTTCTTT. Encoded protein: CASSDLTGLPEAFF.

This clone has only a few counts. This rearrangement joins TRBV6-5 to TRBJ1-6; D possibly corresponds to TRBD1 (5 bases). This CDR3 contains 14 residues. V lost 6 bases and J 8 bases, leaving 14 bases between the germline ends. In germline, CDR1 is MNHEY, CDR2 SVGAGI. The CDR3 sequence: CASRGPGGDSPLHF. CDR3 coding DNA: TGTGCCAGCAGGGGCCCGGGGGGGGATTCACCCCTCCACTTT.

The chain combines TRBV5-6 with TRBJ2-2, with a weak D call TRBD1 (6 bases). The CDR3 is 14 amino acids. Germline V lookup: CDR1 SGHDT, CDR2 YYEEEE. V was pared by 0 bases and J by 6 bases, with 9 bases between. The CDR3 region has the DNA TGTGCCAGCAGCTTGGCACAGGGTCCCGGGGAGCTGTTTTTT. Amino acid sequence: CASSLAQGPGELFF.

This chain links TRBV9 with TRBJ2-7; 8 nucleotides align to TRBD1. The CDR3 covers 17 residues. J gave up 2 bases and V 4 bases, and 14 bases lay outside the gene matches. Germline CDR1 reads SGDLS; CDR2 reads YYNGEE. This CDR3 is CASSPRTGLRGTYEQYF. CDR3 DNA sequence: TGTGCCAGCAGCCCCCGGACAGGGCTGAGGGGAACCTACGAGCAGTACTTC.

The rearrangement joins TRBV9 to TRBJ2-2; D is unclear. Trimming removed 0 bases at V and 5 bases at J, with 8 bases between. Looked up from germline, CDR1 is SGDLS and CDR2 is YYNGEE. The length of the CDR3 is 14 residues. In DNA, the CDR3 is TGTGCCAGCAGCGTAGACTGGTGGACCGGGGAGCTGTTTTTT. This encodes CASSVDWWTGELFF.

The V gene is TRBV28, the J gene TRBJ2-7; 7 nucleotides match TRBD1. Trimming at V came to 7 bases and at J to 0 bases, leaving 9 bases not matched to a gene. The length of the CDR3 is 15 residues. CDR1 is MDHEN, CDR2 SYDVKM, per germline. In DNA form, the CDR3 reads TGTGCCAGCATCCCGGCGTGGACAGGCTCCTACGAGCAGTACTTC. Translated, it gives CASIPAWTGSYEQYF.

The chain joins TRBV7-9 to TRBJ2-7, with 11 bases aligning to TRBD1. Germline assignment: CDR1 SEHNR and CDR2 FQNEAQ (reference sequence). The CDR3 has 14 residues. V lost 3 bases and J lost 6; bases outside the gene matches: 4. The CDR3: CASSLGQGVGEQYF. In DNA form, the CDR3 reads TGTGCCAGCAGCTTGGGACAGGGGGTCGGCGAGCAGTACTTC.